These 29 T cell receptor beta chains share one sample of origin, sequenced in a study of technical replicates of blood from a few donors. The data were produced by immunoSEQ multiplex PCR, yet TCRdb's version contains in-frame clones alone and is incomplete. The sample has about 93,000 clones; 95% are singletons. The specimen was T cells isolated from PBMCs. These receptor sequences come from a human donor in good health.

The chain links TRBV15 to TRBJ2-6, with a possible D match to TRBD1 (6 bases). Germline-derived CDR1 and CDR2 are LNHNV and YYDKDF (reference sequence). V was trimmed by 1 base and J by 2 bases, leaving 21 bases between them. This CDR3 spans 20 amino acids. The CDR3 is CATSRVRRQAGPPGANVLTF. In DNA, the CDR3 is TGTGCCACCAGCAGAGTACGGAGACAGGCCGGACCTCCTGGGGCCAACGTCCTGACTTTC.

This sequence joins TRBV5-4 and TRBJ1-1; TRBD1 agrees at 7 bases. CDR1 is SGHNT, CDR2 YYREEE, per germline (reference sequence). With 4 bases clipped from V and 3 bases from J, the junction kept 9 bases outside the gene matches. This CDR3 region has 15 residues. The CDR3 sequence: CASSLEYDRDTEAFF. As DNA, the CDR3 is TGTGCCAGCAGCCTAGAATATGACAGGGACACTGAAGCTTTCTTT.

The chain uses TRBV5-1 and TRBJ2-5, with 8 nucleotides matching TRBD2. The V and J ends lost 1 base and 1 base, in that order; junction bases with no gene match: 3. The CDR3 totals 15 residues. Germline-derived CDR1 and CDR2 are SGHRS and YFSETQ. CDR3: CASSLIAGGQETQYF. In nucleotides, the CDR3 is TGCGCCAGCAGCTTGATTGCGGGGGGCCAAGAGACCCAGTACTTC.

This clone was counted a single time. The chain joins TRBV18 to TRBJ1-2, with 7 bases identical to TRBD1. The CDR3 consists of 18 residues. The V gene end was trimmed by 3 bases and the J gene end by 5 bases; junction bases not matched to a gene: 18. The germline V gene has CDR1 KGHSH and CDR2 LQKENI. The CDR3 bases are TGTGCCAGCTCACCGGAGGGTGGGACAGCAGAATTATTTTATGGCTACACCTTC. Its translation: CASSPEGGTAELFYGYTF.

The V gene is TRBV4-1, the J gene TRBJ2-1, with 14 bases identical to TRBD2. CDR1 and CDR2 (germline): MGHRA, YSYEKL. V dropped 3 bases and J dropped 4; count of bases not matched to a gene: 11. The CDR3 totals 19 residues. As DNA, the CDR3 is TGCGCCAGCAGCCACCGACCTCCGGGACTAGCGGGAGATTACAATGAGCAGTTCTTC. Protein sequence: CASSHRPPGLAGDYNEQFF.

This clone was observed once. The V gene is TRBV6-1, the J gene TRBJ2-2; 12 nucleotides align to TRBD2. The CDR3 extends over 15 amino acids. Germline CDR1 reads MNHNS; CDR2 reads SASEGT. Losses at the gene ends were 7 bases for V and 5 bases for J; bases not matched to a gene: 5. CDR3 residues: CASTPSGGVTGELFF. The CDR3, as DNA: TGTGCCAGCACACCTAGCGGGGGGGTGACCGGGGAGCTGTTTTTT.

The chain employs TRBV27 and TRBJ2-2, with TRBD1 matching 9 bases. V trimming: 4 bases; J trimming: 5 bases; junction bases outside the gene matches: 14. Germline V gene sequence: CDR1 MNHEY, CDR2 SMNVEV (reference sequence). This CDR3 has 18 residues. The CDR3 bases are TGTGCCAGCAGTTCCTTACCACGGACAGGGGCACTTACCGGGGAGCTGTTTTTT. Its protein product is CASSSLPRTGALTGELFF.

The chain joins TRBV6-6 to TRBJ1-6, with a tentative D call TRBD1 (6 bases). Germline CDR1 is MNHNY and CDR2 is SVGAGI (reference sequence). Trimming took 7 bases from V and 13 from J, leaving 17 bases between them. There are 13 residues in the CDR3. In nucleotides, the CDR3 is TGTGCCAGCATTGGCGGGGGCCCAGGGCCCCTCCACTTT. It translates to CASIGGGPGPLHF.

The chain recombines TRBV4-1 with TRBJ2-2; D unresolved. CDR1 and CDR2 from the germline V gene are MGHRA and YSYEKL. CDR3 size: 14 residues. The germline V and J ends were trimmed by 1 base and 5 bases, with 8 bases remaining between them. CDR3 nucleotide sequence: TGCGCCAGCAGCCAAGCTCGCACAACCGGGGAGCTGTTTTTT. Protein sequence: CASSQARTTGELFF.

Only one count was recorded for this clone. The rearrangement joins TRBV4-1 to TRBJ2-7; D possibly corresponds to TRBD2 (5 bases). The CDR3 spans 13 residues. In germline, CDR1 is MGHRA, CDR2 YSYEKL. V lost 0 bases and J lost 5, with 8 bases in between. DNA of the CDR3: TGCGCCAGCAGCCAAGATCTGGGAGACGAGCAGTACTTC. This encodes CASSQDLGDEQYF.

The V and J genes are TRBV6-1 and TRBJ1-3; D gene ambiguous. The V and J ends lost 10 bases and 0 bases respectively, with 13 bases between them. This CDR3 spans 14 amino acids. Germline lookup yields CDR1 MNHNS and CDR2 SASEGT. The CDR3 DNA is TGTGCCATCATAAGGAACTACTCTGGAAACACCATATATTTT. It encodes CAIIRNYSGNTIYF.

The gene calls are TRBV2 and TRBJ1-3, with D perhaps matching TRBD1 (6 bases). The CDR3 is 17 residues long. With 4 bases removed from V and 1 base from J, the gap between germline ends came to 17 bases. Germline V gene data show CDR1 as SNHLY and CDR2 as FYNNEI. As DNA, the CDR3 is TGTGCCAGCAGTGTACAGGGTTTGGTCTCTTCTGGAAACACCATATATTTT. Translating it yields CASSVQGLVSSGNTIYF.

This clone is a singleton in its sample. The V call is TRBV7-9, the J call TRBJ1-1; a weak D match, TRBD1 (5 bases). Deletions cut 5 bases from V and 4 bases from J, with 8 bases between. CDR3 size: 12 residues. Per germline, CDR1 SEHNR and CDR2 FQNEAQ (reference sequence). CDR3 nucleotide sequence: TGTGCCAGCAGCACCGGGGGCACTGAAGCTTTCTTT. Protein product: CASSTGGTEAFF.

This chain connects TRBV6-1 to TRBJ1-2, with D perhaps TRBD1 (6 bases). The CDR3 is made up of 15 amino acids. Germline assignment: CDR1 MNHNS and CDR2 SASEGT. V was trimmed by 9 bases and J by 3 bases, leaving 20 bases between them. The CDR3 here is CASTPQDRQDYGYTF. The CDR3 DNA is TGTGCCAGTACTCCGCAAGACAGGCAAGACTATGGCTACACCTTC.

The chain couples TRBV7-2 to TRBJ2-7; 10 nucleotides match TRBD1. This CDR3 comprises 14 residues. The germline gives CDR1 SGHTA, CDR2 FQGNSA. The J segment lost 1 base and the V segment lost 6 bases, leaving 3 bases of the junction unmatched. The CDR3 DNA reads as TGTGCCAGCAGGAGGACAGGGGGATCCTACGAGCAGTACTTC. As protein: CASRRTGGSYEQYF.

This clone occurred once. The chain couples TRBV9 to TRBJ1-2; 8 bases align to TRBD1. CDR1 and CDR2 from the germline V gene are SGDLS and YYNGEE. The CDR3 spans 14 residues. J was trimmed by 8 bases and V by 3 bases; bases with no gene match: 9. CDR3 protein: CASSAEQGATGYTF. As DNA, the CDR3 is TGTGCCAGCAGCGCTGAGCAGGGGGCAACGGGCTACACCTTC.

Here the CDR3 reads CASSYRTGGYTF. The DNA for the CDR3 is TGTGCCAGTAGTTATAGAACCGGTGGCTACACCTTC. The rearrangement joins TRBV19 to TRBJ1-2; the D is unclear. Trimming left V 5 bases short and J 7 bases short, with 11 bases between. The CDR3 spans 12 residues. CDR1 LNHDA and CDR2 SQIVND come from the germline V gene (reference sequence).

The CDR3 loop reads CASSLVWAPEQFF. CDR3 nucleotide sequence: TGTGCCAGCAGCTTAGTTTGGGCCCCTGAGCAGTTCTTC. The V call is TRBV7-9, the J call TRBJ2-1; D gene unclear. The ends were cut back, 1 base at V and 9 bases at J, with 10 bases in the middle. This CDR3 region has 13 residues. Germline V gene data show CDR1 as SEHNR and CDR2 as FQNEAQ (reference sequence). The full variable domain, its missing parts supplied by reference TRBV7-9 and TRBJ2-1, is DTGVSQNPRHKITKRGQNVTFRCDPISEHNRLYWYRQTLGQGPEFLTYFQNEAQLEKSRLLSDRFSAERPKGSFSTLEIQRTEQGDSAMYLCASSLVWAPEQFFGPGTRLTVL.

The CDR3 nucleotides read TGTGCCAGTAGTATAGAGGCCGGAGCCTACGAGCAGTACTTC. The encoded protein is CASSIEAGAYEQYF. J is TRBJ2-7 and V is TRBV19, with unresolved D. Germline-derived CDR1 and CDR2 are LNHDA and SQIVND (reference sequence). The CDR3 runs to 14 residues. Trimming shortened V by 0 bases and J by 2 bases, and 8 bases separated the two germline ends.

This chain connects TRBV2 to TRBJ2-7, with TRBD1 matching 10 bases. CDR3 length: 12 residues. V trimming: 6 bases; J trimming: 7 bases; junction bases outside the gene matches: 3. The germline CDR1 and CDR2 sequences are SNHLY and FYNNEI. The CDR3 coding sequence is TGTGCCAGCAGGCGGACAGGGGGTGAGCAGTACTTC. This translates into CASRRTGGEQYF.

The chain combines TRBV10-3 with TRBJ2-1; 7 bases fit TRBD2. This CDR3 has 20 amino acids. CDR1 is ENHRY and CDR2 is SYGVKD in the germline V gene. J gave up 0 bases and V 4 bases, and 18 bases lay outside the gene matches. CDR3 coding DNA: TGTGCCATCAGTGTGAGGTTAGCGGGCACTCAGCGGAGCTCCTACAATGAGCAGTTCTTC. Encoded protein: CAISVRLAGTQRSSYNEQFF.

V is TRBV6-1 and J is TRBJ2-3, with 10 nucleotides matching TRBD2. The CDR3 consists of 17 residues. Germline V gives CDR1 MNHNS, CDR2 SASEGT. The trim removed 1 base at V and 2 bases at J, leaving 6 bases unmatched. This CDR3 is CASSEGASGGNTDTQYF. CDR3 coding DNA: TGTGCCAGCAGTGAAGGGGCTAGCGGGGGAAACACAGATACGCAGTATTTT.

The rearrangement joins TRBV7-2 to TRBJ1-5; 10 bases align to TRBD1. From germline, CDR1 is SGHTA and CDR2 FQGNSA. V lost 5 bases to trimming and J lost 6 bases; unmatched junction nucleotides: 7. CDR3 length equals 15 residues. CDR3 DNA: TGTGCCAGCAGCGACGGGGACAGGGGAGGTCAGCCCCAGCATTTT. Protein: CASSDGDRGGQPQHF.

The chain carries TRBV18 and TRBJ2-3; possibly TRBD1 for D (6 bases). The V end was cut by 6 bases, the J end by 5 bases, with 15 bases between. The CDR3 contains 14 residues. Germline CDR1 and CDR2: KGHSH and LQKENI. In DNA form, the CDR3 reads TGTGCCAGCTCCGGGCAGGAACAGGGAGATACGCAGTATTTT. Its translation: CASSGQEQGDTQYF.

In its sample, this clone was seen once. V and J are TRBV2 and TRBJ2-7, with D hard to call. The CDR3 is 13 amino acids. Germline V gives CDR1 SNHLY, CDR2 FYNNEI. V was cut by 4 bases and J by 6 bases, with 13 bases left in between. In DNA form, the CDR3 reads TGTGCCAGCAGTGGTCGGGTAACCCGCGAGCAGTACTTC. Amino acids: CASSGRVTREQYF. The whole variable domain, filled in from reference TRBV2 and TRBJ2-7, reads EPEVTQTPSHQVTQMGQEVILRCVPISNHLYFYWYRQILGQKVEFLVSFYNNEISEKSEIFDDQFSVERPDGSNFTLKIRSTKLEDSAMYFCASSGRVTREQYFGPGTRLTVT.

The CDR3 reads CASPPMAGQGAGISNQPQHF. In nucleotides, the CDR3 is TGTGCCAGCCCCCCAATGGCCGGACAGGGGGCTGGAATAAGCAATCAGCCCCAGCATTTT. This chain uses TRBV6-4 with TRBJ1-5; 11 bases map to TRBD1. V lost 8 bases and J lost 1; bases outside the gene matches: 19. The germline CDR1 and CDR2 sequences are MRHNA and SNTAGT. The CDR3 length is 20 residues.

The rearrangement joins TRBV6-1 to TRBJ1-2, with D perhaps matching TRBD1 (5 bases). Germline V gene data show CDR1 as MNHNS and CDR2 as SASEGT. V was pared by 1 base and J by 8 bases, with 17 bases between. The CDR3 is 15 residues long. CDR3 bases: TGTGCCAGCAGTGAAGGGGGGGAGCCTCCTCTCGGCTACACCTTC. It specifies CASSEGGEPPLGYTF.

The gene calls are TRBV2 and TRBJ1-4; 7 bases are a match to TRBD1. J was trimmed by 7 bases and V by 6 bases; bases with no gene match: 8. This CDR3 contains 14 residues. Germline V gene sequence: CDR1 SNHLY, CDR2 FYNNEI. The CDR3 is CASSQTGYGEKLFF. The CDR3 coding sequence is TGTGCCAGCAGCCAGACAGGGTATGGTGAAAAACTGTTTTTT.

The gene calls are TRBV27 and TRBJ1-1; 7 bases map to TRBD1. CDR1 is MNHEY, CDR2 SMNVEV, per germline (reference sequence). The length of the CDR3 is 16 residues. V was pared by 8 bases and J by 0 bases, with 12 bases of the junction left unmatched. The CDR3 loop reads CASLRLPGQLNTEAFF. Here the CDR3 DNA reads TGTGCCAGCCTCCGTCTGCCGGGACAGCTGAACACTGAAGCTTTCTTT.